The 24 T cell receptor beta chains presented below share a single source sample, sequenced in a study of blood T cells in healthy people across ages. The second PCR ran about 6 to 12 cycles with a sample-barcoded 5' primer and J-beta primers. TCRdb recomputed calls from the 5' RACE reads with MiXCR, one row per CDR3 protein. The sample yields about 630,000 distinct CDR3 sequences, over 20% seen once. The sequenced sample was blood. These TCRs come from an older man in good health.

The rearrangement uses TRBV20-1 and TRBJ2-7; 7 bases align to TRBD1. This CDR3 region has 12 residues. V shed 3 bases, J shed 4 bases, and the junction held 3 bases outside the gene matches. Germline V CDR1 and CDR2: DFQATT, SNEGSKA (reference sequence). The CDR3 bases are TGCAGTGCTAGTTTCAGGGGGTACGAGCAGTACTTC. It encodes CSASFRGYEQYF.

This clonotype was recorded a few times. This CDR3 is CASRRTGTSGRYEQYF. CDR3 nucleotide sequence: TGTGCCAGCAGGCGCACCGGGACTAGCGGGCGCTACGAGCAGTACTTC. The chain employs TRBV28 and TRBJ2-7, with 12 bases matching TRBD2. This CDR3 region has 16 residues. Germline V gives CDR1 MDHEN, CDR2 SYDVKM. V gave up 6 bases and J gave up 3 bases; unmatched junction bases: 9.

Note on this clonotype: Possible read error: a much larger clone is one base away. This chain's CDR3 is CATSREPRGRAKNIQYF. The CDR3 nucleotides read TGTGCCACCAGCAGAGAACCACGGGGAAGAGCCAAAAACATTCAGTACTTC. The chain employs TRBV15 and TRBJ2-4; D perhaps matches TRBD2 (5 bases). The CDR3 length is 17 residues. CDR1 is LNHNV and CDR2 is YYDKDF in the germline V gene (reference sequence). Deletions cut 0 bases from V and 0 bases from J, with 12 bases between.

The chain combines TRBV12-3 or TRBV12-4 with TRBJ2-1; possibly TRBD2 for D (5 bases). Trimming shortened V by 2 bases and J by 10 bases, and 12 bases separated the two germline ends. The CDR3 sequence is 13 residues long. The CDR3 DNA reads TGTGCCAGCAGTTTACCCACTAGATGGGAGCAGTTCTTC. Translating gives CASSLPTRWEQFF.

In this sample, this clonotype turned up many times. The gene calls are TRBV3-1 and TRBJ2-5; no clear D. The CDR3 length is 14 residues. V was cut by 0 bases and J by 5 bases, with 10 bases left in between. Germline CDR1 is LGHDT and CDR2 is YNNKEL (reference sequence). CDR3 region: CASSQDPAWETQYF. The CDR3 DNA is TGTGCCAGCAGCCAAGATCCGGCCTGGGAGACCCAGTACTTC.

This clonotype was detected only a few times. The chain links TRBV29-1 to TRBJ2-2, with 8 nucleotides matching TRBD1. Germline CDR1 and CDR2: SQVTM and ANQGSEA. After removal of 4 bases from V and 3 bases from J, the junction contained 4 bases not matched to a gene. The CDR3 loop spans 14 amino acids. Here the CDR3 reads CSVGPGGDTGELFF. The DNA for the CDR3 is TGCAGCGTTGGTCCAGGGGGCGACACCGGGGAGCTGTTTTTT.

This clonotype was observed a handful of times. This chain connects TRBV7-6 to TRBJ1-1, with D possibly matching TRBD1 (5 bases). Trimming left V 1 base short and J 4 bases short, with 16 bases between. The CDR3 length is 16 residues. Germline V lookup: CDR1 SGHVS, CDR2 FNYEAQ. CDR3 protein: CASSLGGRGGGTEAFF. The CDR3 nucleotides read TGTGCCAGCAGCTTAGGGGGTCGGGGCGGGGGCACTGAAGCTTTCTTT.

V usage is TRBV12-3 or TRBV12-4 and J usage is TRBJ1-2; 7 bases are shared with TRBD1. The V gene end was trimmed by 4 bases and the J gene end by 6 bases; junction bases not matched to a gene: 8. The CDR3 is 14 residues long. Written as DNA, the CDR3 is TGTGCCAGCAGTTGGGACAGATCTACGGATGGCTACACCTTC. Residues: CASSWDRSTDGYTF.

This clonotype was detected only a few times. DNA for the CDR3: TGCGCCAGCAGCTCCCGAGCGGGAGGGTACAATGAGCAGTTCTTC. This codes for CASSSRAGGYNEQFF. This chain connects TRBV5-1 to TRBJ2-1; 10 bases line up with TRBD2. V dropped 3 bases and J dropped 4; count of bases not matched to a gene: 4. Germline CDR1 SGHRS, CDR2 YFSETQ. The CDR3 is 15 amino acids.

This clonotype was recorded only once. This rearrangement joins TRBV9 to TRBJ2-3; 8 positions match TRBD1. Germline assignment: CDR1 SGDLS and CDR2 YYNGEE. V was pared by 2 bases and J by 2 bases, with 4 bases of the junction left unmatched. The CDR3 has 15 amino acids. Written as DNA, the CDR3 is TGTGCCAGCAGCGTGGGACAGGCTCCCACAGATACGCAGTATTTT. Translating gives CASSVGQAPTDTQYF.

This chain connects TRBV2 to TRBJ1-3; tentative D call: TRBD1 (6 bases). The CDR3 covers 16 residues. Germline V gene lookup returns CDR1 SNHLY and CDR2 FYNNEI. Trimming shortened V by 3 bases and J by 0 bases, and 12 bases separated the two germline ends. CDR3 in DNA: TGTGCCAGCAGTGATCGGGGAGGGGGCTCTGGAAACACCATATATTTT. The encoded protein is CASSDRGGGSGNTIYF.

This clonotype appeared a few times. The CDR3 nucleotides are TGCGCCAGCAGCTATGGACGCACAGGGGCTAACACTGAAGCTTTCTTT. It yields the protein CASSYGRTGANTEAFF. The chain joins TRBV5-1 to TRBJ1-1, with 7 nucleotides matching TRBD1. The germline gives CDR1 SGHRS, CDR2 YFSETQ. V lost 3 bases, J lost 2 bases, and 10 bases stayed unmatched. This CDR3 is built from 16 residues.

This clonotype was observed a few times. The chain employs TRBV7-9 and TRBJ2-7; the D call may be TRBD1 or TRBD2 (5 bases each). V was trimmed by 1 base and J by 0 bases, leaving 13 bases between them. Germline-derived CDR1 and CDR2 are SEHNR and FQNEAQ (reference sequence). The CDR3 is 16 amino acids. In DNA form, the CDR3 reads TGTGCCAGCAGCTTAGGTGCGAGGGGAACCTCCTACGAGCAGTACTTC. Encoded protein: CASSLGARGTSYEQYF. The whole variable domain, filled in from reference TRBV7-9 and TRBJ2-7, reads DTGVSQNPRHKITKRGQNVTFRCDPISEHNRLYWYRQTLGQGPEFLTYFQNEAQLEKSRLLSDRFSAERPKGSFSTLEIQRTEQGDSAMYLCASSLGARGTSYEQYFGPGTRLTVT.

The J gene is TRBJ2-3, the V gene TRBV20-1, with 9 bases matching TRBD2. Germline-derived CDR1 and CDR2 are DFQATT and SNEGSKA (reference sequence). The CDR3 length is 14 residues. V shed 4 bases and J 2 bases; nucleotides not matched to a gene: 4. This chain's CDR3 is CSATLAGPTDTQYF. The DNA for the CDR3 is TGCAGTGCTACACTAGCGGGCCCCACAGATACGCAGTATTTT.

The genes are TRBV7-2 and TRBJ2-5, with D maybe TRBD1 (6 bases). The DNA matches TRBJ2-7 better at its end, which makes the J call doubtful. The CDR3 covers 14 residues. Looked up from germline, CDR1 is SGHTA and CDR2 is FQGNSA. The CDR3 DNA follows: TGTGCCAGCAAACTTCACCAGGGGAACTACGAGCAGTACTTC. Its translation is CASKLHQGNYEQYF.

This clonotype was observed a handful of times. This CDR3 is CASRRRLNYGYTF. The CDR3 nucleotides are TGTGCCAGCAGGCGACGGTTAAACTATGGCTACACCTTC. The V gene is TRBV12-3 or TRBV12-4, the J gene TRBJ1-2; D is undetermined. V lost 6 bases and J 2 bases, leaving 10 bases between the germline ends. The CDR3 consists of 13 residues.

This clonotype was observed a few times. This chain connects TRBV15 to TRBJ1-1; possibly TRBD1 for D (5 bases). The CDR3 sequence is 13 residues long. Germline CDR1 LNHNV, CDR2 YYDKDF (reference sequence). Deletions cut 1 base from V and 4 bases from J, with 7 bases between. DNA for the CDR3: TGTGCCACCAGCAGAGGACAGTCCACTGAAGCTTTCTTT. Amino acid sequence: CATSRGQSTEAFF.

Turning to this clonotype: Given a much more abundant clone one base away, this may be a read error. This chain uses TRBV20-1 with TRBJ1-5; D call uncertain. V was pared by 1 base and J by 0 bases, with 7 bases between. This CDR3 has 14 residues. Germline values: CDR1 DFQATT, CDR2 SNEGSKA (reference sequence). CDR3 DNA: TGCAGTGCTAGAGGGGCCCCTAGCAATCAGCCCCAGCATTTT. This sequence encodes CSARGAPSNQPQHF.

The chain carries TRBV20-1 and TRBJ2-1; 9 bases map to TRBD2. This CDR3 is 16 amino acids long. Germline assignment: CDR1 DFQATT and CDR2 SNEGSKA (reference sequence). V lost 4 bases, J lost 3 bases, and 10 bases stayed unmatched. The CDR3 DNA sequence: TGCAGTGCTACCCCGGGACTAGCTGTTATCTACAATGAGCAGTTCTTC. It translates to CSATPGLAVIYNEQFF.

This clonotype was observed a handful of times. This chain links TRBV4-1 with TRBJ2-7; 7 nucleotides match TRBD2. Germline V gene sequence: CDR1 MGHRA, CDR2 YSYEKL. The CDR3 consists of 18 residues. The junction had 11 bases not matched to a gene; V was cut back by 0 bases and J by 0 bases. CDR3 protein: CASSQELIGLGSSYEQYF. The CDR3 region has the DNA TGCGCCAGCAGCCAAGAGCTTATTGGACTAGGAAGCTCCTACGAGCAGTACTTC.

Concerning this clonotype itself: A junction boundary mismatches the germline segment, possibly from a read error. The V and J genes are TRBV5-1 and TRBJ2-5; TRBD2 agrees at 11 bases. TRBJ2-1 matches the DNA end more closely, so the J call is doubtful. Per the germline V gene, CDR1 is SGHRS and CDR2 is YFSETQ. CDR3 length: 14 amino acids. CDR3 nucleotides: TGCGACAGCAGCTCTAGCGGGAGGAACAATGAGCAGTTCTTC. Amino acid sequence: CDSSSSGRNNEQFF.

V is TRBV20-1 and J is TRBJ2-3; 14 nucleotides match TRBD2. Per the germline V gene, CDR1 is DFQATT and CDR2 is SNEGSKA (reference sequence). With V trimmed by 5 bases and J by 7 bases, 8 bases remained unmatched. The CDR3 loop spans 15 amino acids. CDR3 sequence: CSAVPTSGRENTQYF. The CDR3 coding sequence is TGCAGTGCTGTTCCGACTAGCGGGAGGGAAAATACGCAGTATTTT.

The chain joins TRBV6-5 to TRBJ2-5, with TRBD1 matching 9 bases. The last part of the DNA fits TRBJ2-7 better; the J call may be wrong. CDR3 length: 15 residues. Germline CDR1 reads MNHEY; CDR2 reads SVGAGI. The CDR3 sequence: CASSTSGQGIYEQYF. The CDR3 DNA is TGTGCCAGCAGCACCTCTGGACAGGGGATCTACGAGCAGTACTTC.

The chain is built from TRBV5-1 and TRBJ2-3; 11 bases agree with TRBD1. J was trimmed by 0 bases and V by 4 bases; bases with no gene match: 4. Germline V gene data show CDR1 as SGHRS and CDR2 as YFSETQ. The CDR3 runs 16 residues. The CDR3 nucleotides are TGCGCCAGCAGCACCGGGACAGGGGGAAGCACAGATACGCAGTATTTT. Amino acids: CASSTGTGGSTDTQYF.